This paragraph reports one TCR beta chain. Its antigen is unknown. The study drew the donors from its approximately 110-subject validation cohort, separate from the approximately 700-subject first cohort. The CDR3 extends over 15 amino acids. Per germline, CDR1 MGHRA and CDR2 YSYEKL. Germline trimming cut 1 base from V and 1 base from J; bases unmatched to any gene: 2. This entry comes from a study of cytomegalovirus exposure and HLA in healthy donors. Study-level points and caveats: It was reportedly the case that the classifier diagnosed cytomegalovirus status with high specificity and sensitivity.

Libraries were prepared by immunoSEQ multiplex PCR; TCRdb keeps only in-frame clonotypes and omits some of them. The repertoire holds around 80,000 clones, about 95% seen once, with 0.69% in the top ten. The specimen sequenced was PBMCs. V gene TRBV4-1 combines with J gene TRBJ2-7, with TRBD1 identical over 9 bases. This clonotype was obtained from a woman aged 18-35 years in good health and CMV-seronegative. The CDR3 region has the DNA TGCGCCAGCAGCCAAGGGGGGACAGGGTCCTACGAGCAGTACTTC. Its translation is CASSQGGTGSYEQYF.